The T cell receptor beta chain described here comes from a study of identical twins. General study findings and limits: Excess sharing between twins was weaker in beta out-of-frame sequences. Out-of-frame alpha sequences shared by twins were enriched for low generation probability.

V trimming: 4 bases; J trimming: 4 bases; junction bases outside the gene matches: 2. Germline V gives CDR1 SGHTA, CDR2 FQGNSA. The CDR3 has 14 residues. For this clonotype: Its antigen remains unknown. Likely a read error: the CDR3 ends without its conserved phenylalanine or tryptophan.

TCRdb used MiXCR to reprocess the 5' RACE reads, holding one entry per CDR3 protein. The sample contains about 450,000 distinct CDR3 sequences, approximately 17% of which appear only once. Sequencing was done on a sample of naive T cells sorted from blood. The TCR comes from a man between 50 and 59 years old in good health. The chain links TRBV7-2 to TRBJ2-4, with 9 bases aligning to TRBD2. CDR3 loop: CASSSTSGKNIQYY. The CDR3 nucleotides are TGTGCCAGCAGCTCGACTAGCGGAAAAAACATTCAGTACTAC.